Listed below are T cell receptor beta chains from one sample, sequenced in a study of sequential checkpoint blockade in melanoma. The table came from immunoSEQ multiplex PCR; TCRdb's copy has only in-frame clones and leaves some out. Of approximately 2,600 clones in the sample, 25% to 30% were seen once. Sequenced here: tumor tissue (inferred from file names), sampled from a patient given nivolumab and ipilimumab in sequence. These receptor sequences come from a human donor with melanoma. CDR3s include the opening cysteine and the closing phenylalanine or tryptophan. D genes are given only for firm matches. The size of a clone is reported for some rows only, either as once, few or many, or as a class for expanded clones.

D gene,clone size,J gene,V gene,CDR3 protein,CDR3 DNA
TRBD2,.,TRBJ2-1,TRBV19,CASIGVGTSGRAIYEQFF,TGTGCCTCCATCGGGGTGGGGACTAGCGGGAGGGCCATCTATGAGCAGTTCTTC
TRBD1,many,TRBJ1-6,TRBV11-3,CASSLGDRYNSPLHF,TGTGCCAGCAGCTTGGGGGACAGATATAATTCACCCCTCCACTTT
.,.,TRBJ1-2,TRBV10-2,CASMGSGDPASSYTF,TGCGCCAGCATGGGGTCAGGGGATCCGGCTAGTAGCTACACCTTC
.,few,TRBJ1-5,TRBV6-8,CAIRDSNQPQHF,TGTGCCATAAGGGATAGCAATCAGCCCCAGCATTTT
.,.,TRBJ1-6,TRBV6-1,CASSEARAAIYNSPLHF,TGTGCCAGCAGTGAAGCGAGGGCAGCTATCTATAATTCACCCCTCCACTTT
.,few,TRBJ1-5,TRBV23-1,CASSPGGTPHMGNQPQHF,TGCGCCAGCAGTCCCGGTGGGACCCCTCATATGGGCAATCAGCCCCAGCATTTT
.,medium-sized,TRBJ1-2,TRBV11-3,CASSISFGDYGYTF,TGTGCCAGCAGCATTTCCTTCGGGGACTATGGCTACACCTTC
.,.,TRBJ2-1,TRBV15,CATRTGLGFSEQFF,TGTGCCACCAGGACAGGACTAGGGTTTAGTGAGCAGTTCTTC
TRBD2,.,TRBJ2-1,TRBV10-3,CAISEFGTSGSNEQFF,TGTGCCATCAGTGAGTTTGGGACTAGCGGGAGTAATGAGCAGTTCTTC
.,large,TRBJ1-1,TRBV16,CASSQPEMNTEAFF,TGTGCCAGCAGCCAACCGGAAATGAACACTGAAGCTTTCTTT
TRBD1,many,TRBJ2-5,TRBV11-3,CASSLVWTGKPAQYF,TGTGCCAGCAGCTTAGTATGGACAGGGAAGCCGGCCCAGTACTTC
.,.,TRBJ1-2,TRBV6-8,CASSVTLISGDGYTF,TGTGCCAGCAGTGTAACACTGATCTCAGGGGATGGCTACACCTTC
TRBD2,many,TRBJ2-1,TRBV4-1,CASSAPGGTEQFF,TGCGCCAGCAGCGCCCCGGGGGGGACTGAGCAGTTCTTC
.,few,TRBJ1-2,TRBV4-1,CASSQREFNYGYTF,TGCGCCAGCAGCCAAAGGGAGTTCAACTATGGCTACACCTTC
TRBD1,medium-sized,TRBJ2-1,TRBV9,CASGTGGAYNEQFF,TGTGCCAGCGGGACAGGGGGGGCCTACAATGAGCAGTTCTTC